This entry concerns a single T cell receptor beta chain. Antigen specificity is unknown. TCRdb keeps only in-frame clones here, not all; method: immunoSEQ multiplex PCR. This sample has 60,000 to 70,000 clones, with about 91% found just once. This entry belongs to a study of OX40 agonist ivuxolimab in advanced cancers. The study, taken as a whole, reports: Partial responders dosed at 0.1-3.0 mg/kg displayed clonal expansion ranking among the lowest.

Germline CDR1 and CDR2: MNHEY and SVGAGI. The CDR3 extends over 12 amino acids. Trimming left V 6 bases short and J 5 bases short, with 9 bases between. This chain connects TRBV6-5 to TRBJ2-3; D gene ambiguous. The clonotype was recovered from an adult with an advanced solid tumor such as melanoma, head and neck, liver or kidney cancer. Sequencing used CD4+ or CD8+ T cells sorted from blood, obtained in a trial of the OX40 agonist ivuxolimab. CDR3 nucleotides: TGTGCCAGCAGGGAATTAGGAGATACGCAGTATTTT. Residues: CASRELGDTQYF.